Listed below are T cell receptor beta chains from one sample, sequenced in a study of T cells in Graves' hyperthyroidism and ophthalmopathy. In TCRdb, the multiplex PCR reads were re-called with MiXCR into one record per CDR3 protein. The data hold some 250,000 distinct CDR3 sequences, with 15% observed a single time. The sample taken for sequencing was blood. The receptors originated from a woman in her forties or fifties with Graves' hyperthyroidism that later progressed to Graves' ophthalmopathy. The CDR3 runs from the conserved cysteine through the conserved F or W. The listing skips clone size in some rows; elsewhere it reads once, few, many or a size class.

size: many
V: TRBV2
J: TRBJ2-5
CDR3: CASSVKETQYF

size: .
V: TRBV20-1
J: TRBJ2-7
CDR3: CSARDPGTSGSTYEQYF

size: .
V: TRBV7-3
J: TRBJ1-2
CDR3: CASSFVWGQGFGYTF

size: many
V: TRBV7-8
J: TRBJ1-2
CDR3: CASSPGQGAGGYTF

size: many
V: TRBV2
J: TRBJ2-7
CDR3: CASSGWDYEQYF

size: many
V: TRBV20-1
J: TRBJ1-3
CDR3: CSARVPGHTIYF

size: many
V: TRBV5-1
J: TRBJ1-5
CDR3: CASSGDGRNQPQHF

size: many
V: TRBV2
J: TRBJ2-3
CDR3: CSQATSTDTQYF

size: many
V: TRBV30
J: TRBJ2-7
CDR3: CAWSVTAYGAYEQYF

size: many
V: TRBV20-1
J: TRBJ2-3
CDR3: CSASPLTATYTQYF

size: many
V: TRBV27
J: TRBJ2-7
CDR3: CASSPRQGTSYEQYF

size: many
V: TRBV7-3
J: TRBJ1-1
CDR3: CASSSLRIQVNTEAFF

size: many
V: TRBV11-2
J: TRBJ2-1
CDR3: CASSSWDSTNEQFF

size: many
V: TRBV3-1
J: TRBJ1-2
CDR3: CASSQDLFSANYGYTF

size: many
V: TRBV14
J: TRBJ2-5
CDR3: CASSQDYDRGVETQYF

size: many
V: TRBV29-1
J: TRBJ2-3
CDR3: CSVERRSAPATQYF

size: many
V: TRBV6-1
J: TRBJ1-6
CDR3: CASSESVEPLHF

size: .
V: TRBV15
J: TRBJ1-4
CDR3: CATSFGQGNEKLFF

size: .
V: TRBV19
J: TRBJ1-5
CDR3: CASSVPPWSDVGNQPQHF

size: many
V: TRBV28
J: TRBJ1-5
CDR3: CASSPGTLDDQPQHF

size: many
V: TRBV11-2
J: TRBJ2-7
CDR3: CASSIQGYEQYF

size: .
V: TRBV10-2
J: TRBJ2-3
CDR3: CASSEDRGNSDTQYF

size: .
V: TRBV7-9
J: TRBJ1-5
CDR3: CASSPAGGVYSNQPQHF

size: many
V: TRBV6-7
J: TRBJ2-7
CDR3: CASRIKRLAVYEQYF

size: .
V: TRBV28
J: TRBJ2-5
CDR3: CASSSTRPGQETQYF

size: few
V: TRBV7-8
J: TRBJ2-2
CDR3: CASSLAQGASGELFF

size: many
V: TRBV6-1
J: TRBJ2-3
CDR3: CASSYGVSGDTQYF

size: .
V: TRBV11-2
J: TRBJ2-7
CDR3: CASRGTGQADEQYF

size: many
V: TRBV7-8
J: TRBJ1-5
CDR3: CASSSDRGYFVQPQHF

size: many
V: TRBV12-3/TRBV12-4
J: TRBJ1-5
CDR3: CASSLFSNQPQHF

size: many
V: TRBV28
J: TRBJ1-1
CDR3: CASRHGTRPTEAFF

size: many
V: TRBV5-1
J: TRBJ2-5
CDR3: CASSPNPGQQETQYF

size: .
V: TRBV20-1
J: TRBJ1-1
CDR3: CSARVMGMNTEAFF

size: many
V: TRBV7-8
J: TRBJ2-5
CDR3: CAGALAELQETQYF

size: many
V: TRBV20-1
J: TRBJ1-1
CDR3: CSASDPQGARTEAFF

size: many
V: TRBV7-8
J: TRBJ2-1
CDR3: CASSLARLTYNEQFF

size: many
V: TRBV7-9
J: TRBJ2-5
CDR3: CASLTSGRSETQYF

size: many
V: TRBV28
J: TRBJ2-6
CDR3: CASSLSLSGSGANVLTF

size: many
V: TRBV6-1
J: TRBJ1-5
CDR3: CASSFYRASNQPQHF

size: many
V: TRBV5-4
J: TRBJ2-3
CDR3: CASSPNTDGDTQYF

size: few
V: TRBV7-2
J: TRBJ2-4
CDR3: CASSPSYRLAGGPGAKNIQYF

size: .
V: TRBV6-2/TRBV6-3
J: TRBJ2-2
CDR3: CASRTGGAGTGELFF

size: .
V: TRBV4-1
J: TRBJ2-7
CDR3: CASSQRRGGSDYEQYF

size: .
V: TRBV29-1
J: TRBJ2-3
CDR3: CSAKSLVGTDTQYF

size: many
V: TRBV18
J: TRBJ2-1
CDR3: CASSTLRGVAGRANEQFF

size: .
V: TRBV20-1
J: TRBJ2-1
CDR3: CSARARGASGPGPLYNEQFF

size: few
V: TRBV12-5
J: TRBJ2-5
CDR3: CASGLERETQYF

size: many
V: TRBV10-3
J: TRBJ2-3
CDR3: CAISGNSVSTDTQYF

size: .
V: TRBV28
J: TRBJ1-5
CDR3: CASRDLAGAAAPQHF

size: many
V: TRBV18
J: TRBJ1-2
CDR3: CASSPPEWGVQGYTF

size: many
V: TRBV7-9
J: TRBJ1-1
CDR3: CASSLMAGTAPHTEAFF

size: many
V: TRBV20-1
J: TRBJ2-5
CDR3: CSAFMETQYF

size: .
V: TRBV6-5
J: TRBJ2-2
CDR3: CASSYRQNTGELFF

size: .
V: TRBV25-1
J: TRBJ1-3
CDR3: CASADLASGNTIYF

size: .
V: TRBV27
J: TRBJ2-5
CDR3: CASSVGYAGETQYF

size: many
V: TRBV20-1
J: TRBJ1-2
CDR3: CSARDQTGGGGYTF

size: many
V: TRBV2
J: TRBJ2-1
CDR3: CASRAGGPYNEQFF

size: .
V: TRBV6-1
J: TRBJ1-6
CDR3: CASRRWGLADSPLHF